This TCR beta chain was identified in a study of read filtering for tumor transcriptome and immune sequencing. Study in general: Transcriptome libraries were built from DNase-treated RNA.

The library was built from about 370 ng RNA with molecular barcoded adaptors for alpha/delta and beta/gamma chains. TCRdb recomputed calls from the reads with MiXCR, one row per CDR3 protein. Here the sample spans around 130,000 distinct CDR3 sequences, around 13% being singletons. At the time of active disease, bone marrow was collected from every patient. Germline CDR1 is MDHEN and CDR2 is SYDVKM. This CDR3 region has 16 residues. V dropped 6 bases and J dropped 0; count of bases not matched to a gene: 9. The rearrangement joins TRBV28 to TRBJ2-7; 9 nucleotides line up with TRBD2. The specimen was a population of CD138-negative cells sorted from bone marrow. This sequence originates from a donor at least 40 years old with multiple myeloma. CDR3 DNA: TGTGCCAGCAGCCCTGGGACTAGCTGGAGCTCCTACGAGCAGTACTTC. Its translation is CASSPGTSWSSYEQYF.